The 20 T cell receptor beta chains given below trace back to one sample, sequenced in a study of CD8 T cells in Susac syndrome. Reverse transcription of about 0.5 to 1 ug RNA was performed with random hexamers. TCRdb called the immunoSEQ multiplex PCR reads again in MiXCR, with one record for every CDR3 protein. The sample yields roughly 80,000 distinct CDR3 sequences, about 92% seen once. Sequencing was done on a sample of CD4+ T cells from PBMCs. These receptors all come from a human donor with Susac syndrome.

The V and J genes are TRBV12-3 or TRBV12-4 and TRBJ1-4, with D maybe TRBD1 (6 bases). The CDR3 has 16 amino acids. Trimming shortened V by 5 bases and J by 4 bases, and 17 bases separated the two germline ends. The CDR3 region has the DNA TGTGCCAGCAGTCCCCATGTGGGGGGGCTTAATGAAAAACTGTTTTTT. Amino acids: CASSPHVGGLNEKLFF.

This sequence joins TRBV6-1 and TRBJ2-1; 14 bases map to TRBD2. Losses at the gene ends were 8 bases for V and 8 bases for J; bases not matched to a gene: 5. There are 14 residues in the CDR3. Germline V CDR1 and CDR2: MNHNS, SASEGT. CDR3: CASSTSGRAYEQFF. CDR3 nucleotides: TGTGCCAGCTCGACTAGCGGGAGGGCGTATGAGCAGTTCTTC.

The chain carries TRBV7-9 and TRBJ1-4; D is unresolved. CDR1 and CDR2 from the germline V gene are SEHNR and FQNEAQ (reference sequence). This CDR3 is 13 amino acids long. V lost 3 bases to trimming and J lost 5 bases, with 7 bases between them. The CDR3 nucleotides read TGTGCCAGCAGCTTGTCAGAGAATGAAAAACTGTTTTTT. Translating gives CASSLSENEKLFF. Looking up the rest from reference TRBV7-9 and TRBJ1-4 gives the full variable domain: DTGVSQNPRHKITKRGQNVTFRCDPISEHNRLYWYRQTLGQGPEFLTYFQNEAQLEKSRLLSDRFSAERPKGSFSTLEIQRTEQGDSAMYLCASSLSENEKLFFGSGTQLSVL.

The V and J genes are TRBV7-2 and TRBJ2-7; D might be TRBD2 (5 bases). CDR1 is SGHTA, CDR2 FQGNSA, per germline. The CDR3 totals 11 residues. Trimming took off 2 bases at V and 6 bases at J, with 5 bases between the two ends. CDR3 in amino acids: CASSLRGEQYF. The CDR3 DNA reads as TGTGCCAGCAGCTTACGGGGCGAGCAGTACTTC.

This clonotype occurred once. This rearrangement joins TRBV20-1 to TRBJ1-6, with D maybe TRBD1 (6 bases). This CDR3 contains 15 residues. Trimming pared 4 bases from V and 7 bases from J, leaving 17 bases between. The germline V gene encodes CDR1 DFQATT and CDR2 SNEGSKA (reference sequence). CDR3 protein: CSAKRASGENSPLHF. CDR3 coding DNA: TGCAGTGCTAAAAGAGCATCAGGGGAGAATTCACCCCTCCACTTT.

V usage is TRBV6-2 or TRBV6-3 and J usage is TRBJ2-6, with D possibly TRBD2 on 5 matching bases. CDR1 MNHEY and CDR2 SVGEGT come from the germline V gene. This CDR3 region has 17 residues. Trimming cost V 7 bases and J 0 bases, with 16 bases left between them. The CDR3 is CASTYGGRASGANVLTF. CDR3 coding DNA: TGTGCCAGCACCTACGGAGGCAGAGCCTCTGGGGCCAACGTCCTGACTTTC.

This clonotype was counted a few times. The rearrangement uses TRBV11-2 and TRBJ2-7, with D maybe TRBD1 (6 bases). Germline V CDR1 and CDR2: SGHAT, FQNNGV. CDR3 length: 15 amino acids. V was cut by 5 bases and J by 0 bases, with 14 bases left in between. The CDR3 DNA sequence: TGTGCCAGCAGCCGTAACCGGGACATCTCCTACGAGCAGTACTTC. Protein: CASSRNRDISYEQYF. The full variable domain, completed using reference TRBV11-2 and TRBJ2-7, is EAGVAQSPRYKIIEKRQSVAFWCNPISGHATLYWYQQILGQGPKLLIQFQNNGVVDDSQLPKDRFSAERLKGVDSTLKIQPAKLEDSAVYLCASSRNRDISYEQYFGPGTRLTVT.

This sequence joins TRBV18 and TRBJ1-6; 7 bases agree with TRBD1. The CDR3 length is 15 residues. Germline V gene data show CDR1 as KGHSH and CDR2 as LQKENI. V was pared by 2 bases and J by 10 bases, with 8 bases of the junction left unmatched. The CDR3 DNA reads TGTGCCAGCTCACCAGAGGGGGCGATTAGATCACCCCTCCACTTT. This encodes CASSPEGAIRSPLHF.

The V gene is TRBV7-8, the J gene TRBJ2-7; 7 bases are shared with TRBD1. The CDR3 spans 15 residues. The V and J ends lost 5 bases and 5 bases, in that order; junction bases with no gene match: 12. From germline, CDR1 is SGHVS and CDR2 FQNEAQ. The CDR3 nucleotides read TGTGCCAGCAGCCCGAAGCCCGACAGGGTAGACGAGCAGTACTTC. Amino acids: CASSPKPDRVDEQYF. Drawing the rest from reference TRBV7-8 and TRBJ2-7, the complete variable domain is GAGVSQSPRYKVAKRGQDVALRCDPISGHVSLFWYQQALGQGPEFLTYFQNEAQLDKSGLPSDRFFAERPEGSVSTLKIQRTQQEDSAVYLCASSPKPDRVDEQYFGPGTRLTVT.

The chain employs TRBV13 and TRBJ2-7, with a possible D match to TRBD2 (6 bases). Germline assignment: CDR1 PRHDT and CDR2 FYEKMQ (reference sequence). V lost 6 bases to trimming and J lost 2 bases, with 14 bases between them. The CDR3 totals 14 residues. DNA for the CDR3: TGTGCCAGCAGGGGATGGGGAGGAACCTACGAGCAGTACTTC. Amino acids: CASRGWGGTYEQYF.

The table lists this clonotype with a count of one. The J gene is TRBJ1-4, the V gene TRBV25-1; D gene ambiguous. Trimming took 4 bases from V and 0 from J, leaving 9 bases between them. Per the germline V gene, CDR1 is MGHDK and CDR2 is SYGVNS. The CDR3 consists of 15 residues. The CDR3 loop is CASSAAGATNEKLFF. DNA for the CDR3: TGTGCCAGCAGTGCGGCAGGAGCAACTAATGAAAAACTGTTTTTT.

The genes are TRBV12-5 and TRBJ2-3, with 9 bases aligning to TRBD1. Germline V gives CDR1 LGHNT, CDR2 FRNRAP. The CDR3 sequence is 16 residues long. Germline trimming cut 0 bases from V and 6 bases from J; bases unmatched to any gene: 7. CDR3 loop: CASGLVLGQGSDTQYF. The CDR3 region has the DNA TGTGCTAGTGGTTTGGTACTGGGACAGGGCTCCGATACGCAGTATTTT.

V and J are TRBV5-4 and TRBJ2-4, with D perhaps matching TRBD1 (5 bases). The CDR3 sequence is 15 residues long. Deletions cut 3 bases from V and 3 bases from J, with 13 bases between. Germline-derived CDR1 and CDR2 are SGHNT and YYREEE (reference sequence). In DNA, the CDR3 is TGTGCCAGCAGCTCAGAACGGACACGCAAAAACATTCAGTACTTC. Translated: CASSSERTRKNIQYF.

The DNA for the CDR3 is TGTGCCAGCACCCCAGCCCTAGCGGGGGCTTCCTACGAGCAGTACTTC. Translating it yields CASTPALAGASYEQYF. The V call is TRBV12-3 or TRBV12-4, the J call TRBJ2-7, with 10 bases matching TRBD2. CDR3 length: 16 amino acids. V shed 7 bases and J 1 base; nucleotides not matched to a gene: 10.

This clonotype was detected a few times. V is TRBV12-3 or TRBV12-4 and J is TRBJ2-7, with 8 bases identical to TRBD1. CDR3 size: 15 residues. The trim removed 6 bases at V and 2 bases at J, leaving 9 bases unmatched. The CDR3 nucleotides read TGTGCCAGCAGCCCTACAGGGGGTGGCCCCTACGAGCAGTACTTC. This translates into CASSPTGGGPYEQYF.

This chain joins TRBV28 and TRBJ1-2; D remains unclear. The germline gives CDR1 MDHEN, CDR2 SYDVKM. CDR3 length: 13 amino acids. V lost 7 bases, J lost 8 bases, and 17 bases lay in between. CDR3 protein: CASNLWGSGGYTF. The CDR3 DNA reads TGTGCCAGCAACCTGTGGGGAAGTGGGGGCTACACCTTC.

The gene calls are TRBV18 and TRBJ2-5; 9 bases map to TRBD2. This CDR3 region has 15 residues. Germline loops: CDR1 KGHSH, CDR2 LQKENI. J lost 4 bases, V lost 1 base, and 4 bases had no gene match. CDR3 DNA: TGTGCCAGCTCACCACTAGCGGGAGTTCGAGAGACCCAGTACTTC. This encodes CASSPLAGVRETQYF.

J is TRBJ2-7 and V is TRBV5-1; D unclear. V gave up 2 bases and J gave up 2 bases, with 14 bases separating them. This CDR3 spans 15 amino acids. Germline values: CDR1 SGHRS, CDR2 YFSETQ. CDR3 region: CASSLPGRSAYEQYF. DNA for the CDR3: TGCGCCAGCAGCTTACCTGGCAGGTCGGCCTACGAGCAGTACTTC.

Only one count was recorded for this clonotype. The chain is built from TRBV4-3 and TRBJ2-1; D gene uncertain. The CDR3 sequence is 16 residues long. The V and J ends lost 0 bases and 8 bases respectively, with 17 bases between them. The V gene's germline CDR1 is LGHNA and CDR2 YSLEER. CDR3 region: CASSQENQAPRHEQFF. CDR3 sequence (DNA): TGCGCCAGCAGCCAAGAGAATCAGGCCCCGCGCCATGAGCAGTTCTTC.

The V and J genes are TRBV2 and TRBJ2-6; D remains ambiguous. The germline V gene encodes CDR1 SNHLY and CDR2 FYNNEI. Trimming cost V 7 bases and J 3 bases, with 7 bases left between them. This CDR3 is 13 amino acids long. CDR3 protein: CASMWGGANVLTF. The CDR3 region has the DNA TGTGCCAGCATGTGGGGTGGGGCCAACGTCCTGACTTTC.